Listed here are 21 T cell receptor beta chains from one sample, sequenced in a study of cytomegalovirus exposure and HLA in healthy donors. In the PCR, 60 Vbeta and 13 Jbeta primers were used. TCRdb keeps only in-frame clones here, not all; method: immunoSEQ multiplex PCR. The data contain under 200,000 clones, about four fifths of them seen just once; the ten biggest clones take up 7.4%. Material: PBMCs. All receptors come from a male donor in good health and CMV-seropositive.

J is TRBJ2-1 and V is TRBV6-6, with a tentative D call TRBD1 (6 bases). Germline CDR1 reads MNHNY; CDR2 reads SVGAGI (reference sequence). This CDR3 has 11 amino acids. Trimming cost V 8 bases and J 8 bases, with 10 bases left between them. The CDR3 region is CASQGFDEQFF. In nucleotides, the CDR3 is TGTGCCAGCCAGGGGTTCGATGAGCAGTTCTTC.

J is TRBJ2-3 and V is TRBV5-4; 7 bases line up with TRBD1. Germline V CDR1 and CDR2: SGHNT, YYREEE (reference sequence). Germline trimming cut 3 bases from V and 4 bases from J; bases unmatched to any gene: 5. The CDR3 consists of 14 residues. The DNA for the CDR3 is TGTGCCAGCAGCTCACCAGGGGGTCCAGATACGCAGTATTTT. This sequence encodes CASSSPGGPDTQYF.

This chain uses TRBV7-6 with TRBJ2-1; 8 positions match TRBD1. The CDR3 runs 12 residues. Germline V lookup: CDR1 SGHVS, CDR2 FNYEAQ. J gave up 15 bases and V 2 bases, and 6 bases lay outside the gene matches. The CDR3 region is CASSLPTGDWFF. As DNA, the CDR3 is TGTGCCAGCAGCTTACCGACAGGGGATTGGTTCTTC.

This clone was detected a few times. This chain connects TRBV29-1 to TRBJ1-2; possible D gene TRBD1, 5 bases. The CDR3 extends over 13 amino acids. Germline CDR1 reads SQVTM; CDR2 reads ANQGSEA. Deletions cut 1 base from V and 5 bases from J, with 11 bases between. CDR3 sequence: CSVEGGAAYGYTF. The CDR3 DNA reads as TGCAGCGTTGAAGGTGGGGCAGCTTATGGCTACACCTTC. Full variable domain (rest looked up from reference TRBV29-1 and TRBJ1-2): SAVISQKPSRDICQRGTSLTIQCQVDSQVTMMFWYRQQPGQSLTLIATANQGSEATYESGFVIDKFPISRPNLTFSTLTVSNMSPEDSSIYLCSVEGGAAYGYTFGSGTRLTVV.

This chain joins TRBV6-6 and TRBJ1-3; 7 bases are shared with TRBD1. The CDR3 loop spans 15 amino acids. CDR1 is MNHNY and CDR2 is SVGAGI in the germline V gene (reference sequence). V lost 6 bases and J lost 4; bases outside the gene matches: 9. This CDR3 is CASSPDRAGGNTIYF. In DNA, the CDR3 is TGTGCCAGCAGCCCCGACAGGGCGGGAGGAAACACCATATATTTT.

The rearrangement joins TRBV6-5 to TRBJ1-2; 8 bases map to TRBD1. This CDR3 has 14 residues. From germline, CDR1 is MNHEY and CDR2 SVGAGI. V was clipped by 5 bases and J by 7 bases; unmatched bases: 9. The CDR3: CASSQPQGGSGYTF. In DNA form, the CDR3 reads TGTGCCAGCAGTCAACCACAGGGGGGAAGTGGCTACACCTTC.

The sample holds a few counts of this clone. This rearrangement joins TRBV5-1 to TRBJ2-7; 8 nucleotides match TRBD1. Germline assignment: CDR1 SGHRS and CDR2 YFSETQ. The CDR3 extends over 14 amino acids. Trimming removed 3 bases from V and 6 bases from J; junction bases left unmatched: 8. CDR3 amino acids: CASSSGQAGGEQYF. The CDR3 bases are TGCGCCAGCAGCTCGGGACAGGCCGGAGGCGAGCAGTACTTC.

The CDR3 bases are TGTGCCAGCAGCTTGGGGCCCGACCTTAGCACAGATACGCAGTATTTT. Translating it yields CASSLGPDLSTDTQYF. The J gene is TRBJ2-3, the V gene TRBV11-3; TRBD1 might be the D (5 bases). Per the germline V gene, CDR1 is SGHNT and CDR2 is YENEEA. This CDR3 has 16 amino acids. V gave up 3 bases and J gave up 0 bases, with 13 bases separating them.

The chain employs TRBV9 and TRBJ2-5, with 8 positions matching TRBD2. CDR3 length: 17 amino acids. Looked up from germline, CDR1 is SGDLS and CDR2 is YYNGEE. J lost 1 base, V lost 3 bases, and 11 bases had no gene match. The CDR3 region has the DNA TGTGCCAGCAGCGCCGGAGGGGGAACTAGCGGCCAAGAGACCCAGTACTTC. This sequence encodes CASSAGGGTSGQETQYF.

The chain uses TRBV9 and TRBJ1-1; D not resolved. The CDR3 has 15 residues. Trimming took off 3 bases at V and 5 bases at J, with 17 bases between the two ends. CDR1 is SGDLS and CDR2 is YYNGEE in the germline V gene. The CDR3 sequence is CASSGGSGRETEAFF. Written as DNA, the CDR3 is TGTGCCAGCAGCGGAGGGTCCGGACGGGAGACTGAAGCTTTCTTT.

V usage is TRBV5-1 and J usage is TRBJ1-1; 7 nucleotides align to TRBD1. CDR3 size: 14 residues. Trimming removed 3 bases from V and 0 bases from J; junction bases left unmatched: 2. Per the germline V gene, CDR1 is SGHRS and CDR2 is YFSETQ. The CDR3: CASSWDSMNTEAFF. In nucleotides, the CDR3 is TGCGCCAGCAGCTGGGACAGTATGAACACTGAAGCTTTCTTT.

This chain joins TRBV5-1 and TRBJ2-3; 9 bases map to TRBD1. The CDR3 spans 16 residues. J was trimmed by 4 bases and V by 2 bases; bases with no gene match: 8. Germline V gene sequence: CDR1 SGHRS, CDR2 YFSETQ. This CDR3 reads CASSFDGTGLADTQYF. The CDR3 DNA sequence: TGCGCCAGCAGCTTCGATGGGACAGGGTTAGCAGATACGCAGTATTTT.

The chain is built from TRBV18 and TRBJ1-1; a possible D gene is TRBD1 (5 bases). The CDR3 sequence is 16 residues long. Germline CDR1 reads KGHSH; CDR2 reads LQKENI. With 2 bases removed from V and 6 bases from J, the gap between germline ends came to 19 bases. The DNA of the CDR3 is TGTGCCAGCTCACCAATAAAGGGGCCCCGTTCGCCTGAAGCTTTCTTT. Its translation: CASSPIKGPRSPEAFF.

V gene TRBV19 combines with J gene TRBJ1-6, with TRBD1 matching 10 bases. The CDR3 loop spans 15 amino acids. V dropped 5 bases and J dropped 10; count of bases not matched to a gene: 8. The germline V gene has CDR1 LNHDA and CDR2 SQIVND (reference sequence). The CDR3 bases are TGTGCCAGTAGTGGCCGGGACAGGGGAGACTCACCCCTCCACTTT. It yields the protein CASSGRDRGDSPLHF.

This clone was recorded only once. The chain carries TRBV5-8 and TRBJ2-7; no firm D call. The CDR3 spans 11 residues. The V end was cut by 0 bases, the J end by 9 bases, with 7 bases between. Germline assignment: CDR1 SGHTS and CDR2 YDEGEE. This CDR3 reads CASSLAGRQYF. The CDR3 DNA is TGTGCCAGCAGCTTGGCAGGAAGGCAGTACTTC.

The gene calls are TRBV29-1 and TRBJ2-3; D is perhaps TRBD2 (5 bases). Trimming removed 8 bases from V and 0 bases from J, with 15 bases in between. Germline V gene sequence: CDR1 SQVTM, CDR2 ANQGSEA. The CDR3 has 14 amino acids. CDR3 in DNA: TGCAGCCTGAGGTTTCAGCGGAGCACAGATACGCAGTATTTT. This encodes CSLRFQRSTDTQYF.

This chain joins TRBV5-4 and TRBJ2-7, with D possibly being TRBD1 (5 bases). This CDR3 is built from 15 residues. The germline V and J ends were trimmed by 4 bases and 3 bases, with 17 bases remaining between them. Germline CDR1 is SGHNT and CDR2 is YYREEE (reference sequence). The CDR3 is CASSIASRQIYEQYF. For the CDR3, the DNA is TGTGCCAGCAGCATTGCGAGTCGACAGATCTACGAGCAGTACTTC.

This clone turned up a few times. The V call is TRBV4-3, the J call TRBJ1-3; TRBD1 matches at 7 bases. The V segment lost 2 bases and the J segment 2 bases; nucleotides outside the gene matches: 6. Per the germline V gene, CDR1 is LGHNA and CDR2 is YSLEER. The CDR3 loop spans 16 amino acids. The CDR3 nucleotides are TGCGCCAGCAGCCAATTAGGGACAGAGCCTGGAAACACCATATATTTT. Amino acids: CASSQLGTEPGNTIYF.

This clone has a handful of counts. The rearrangement uses TRBV29-1 and TRBJ2-3, with TRBD2 matching over 14 bases. V shed 2 bases, J shed 4 bases, and the junction held 8 bases outside the gene matches. The CDR3 loop spans 17 amino acids. Germline CDR1 SQVTM, CDR2 ANQGSEA. Written as DNA, the CDR3 is TGCAGCGTTGAACAACCGGGACTAGCGGGGGTTGCAGATACGCAGTATTTT. Translated, it gives CSVEQPGLAGVADTQYF.

V usage is TRBV6-5 and J usage is TRBJ2-7; TRBD1 is a possible D gene (6 bases). Germline V gives CDR1 MNHEY, CDR2 SVGAGI. CDR3 length: 14 amino acids. V was shortened by 2 bases and J by 4 bases, with 12 bases between the two germline ends. The CDR3: CASSYNRDGYEQYF. As DNA, the CDR3 is TGTGCCAGCAGTTACAACAGGGACGGGTACGAGCAGTACTTC.

The rearrangement joins TRBV7-9 to TRBJ2-2; 8 bases fit TRBD2. CDR3 length equals 16 residues. The V and J ends lost 1 base and 5 bases, in that order; junction bases with no gene match: 6. Germline V gives CDR1 SEHNR, CDR2 FQNEAQ (reference sequence). CDR3 sequence reads: CASSLGAGGRTGELFF. In nucleotides, the CDR3 is TGTGCCAGCAGCTTAGGGGCGGGGGGAAGAACCGGGGAGCTGTTTTTT. The complete variable domain, with remaining parts taken from reference TRBV7-9 and TRBJ2-2, reads DTGVSQNPRHKITKRGQNVTFRCDPISEHNRLYWYRQTLGQGPEFLTYFQNEAQLEKSRLLSDRFSAERPKGSFSTLEIQRTEQGDSAMYLCASSLGAGGRTGELFFGEGSRLTVL.